Here is one T cell receptor beta chain with its context. The treatment denotes: randomized to nivolumab then ipilimumab (arm A) or the reverse (arm B). Patients had received no earlier DNA-damaging chemotherapy. From thawed PBMCs, live CD3+CD8+ cells negative for CD19 and CD56 were sorted. This record belongs to a study of sequential checkpoint blockade in melanoma. About the research overall: First-line arms were nivolumab then ipilimumab, or the reverse, randomized 1:1. Each arm's sequence ended with maintenance nivolumab.

Assay used: immunoSEQ multiplex PCR; TCRdb lists only in-frame clones, some missing. In the table there are about 17,000 clones, 55% to 80% of which are singletons. V lost 3 bases, J lost 5 bases, and 3 bases stayed unmatched. The CDR3 contains 14 residues. Germline CDR1 is LNHDA and CDR2 is SQIVND (reference sequence). This rearrangement joins TRBV19 to TRBJ1-2; TRBD1 agrees at 10 bases. The source material was CD8+ T cells sorted from blood (inferred from file names), sampled from a patient given nivolumab and ipilimumab in sequence. The sequence was obtained from a human donor with melanoma. The CDR3 sequence is CASSIGDRGYGYTF. As DNA, the CDR3 is TGTGCCAGTAGTATTGGGGACAGGGGTTATGGCTACACCTTC.